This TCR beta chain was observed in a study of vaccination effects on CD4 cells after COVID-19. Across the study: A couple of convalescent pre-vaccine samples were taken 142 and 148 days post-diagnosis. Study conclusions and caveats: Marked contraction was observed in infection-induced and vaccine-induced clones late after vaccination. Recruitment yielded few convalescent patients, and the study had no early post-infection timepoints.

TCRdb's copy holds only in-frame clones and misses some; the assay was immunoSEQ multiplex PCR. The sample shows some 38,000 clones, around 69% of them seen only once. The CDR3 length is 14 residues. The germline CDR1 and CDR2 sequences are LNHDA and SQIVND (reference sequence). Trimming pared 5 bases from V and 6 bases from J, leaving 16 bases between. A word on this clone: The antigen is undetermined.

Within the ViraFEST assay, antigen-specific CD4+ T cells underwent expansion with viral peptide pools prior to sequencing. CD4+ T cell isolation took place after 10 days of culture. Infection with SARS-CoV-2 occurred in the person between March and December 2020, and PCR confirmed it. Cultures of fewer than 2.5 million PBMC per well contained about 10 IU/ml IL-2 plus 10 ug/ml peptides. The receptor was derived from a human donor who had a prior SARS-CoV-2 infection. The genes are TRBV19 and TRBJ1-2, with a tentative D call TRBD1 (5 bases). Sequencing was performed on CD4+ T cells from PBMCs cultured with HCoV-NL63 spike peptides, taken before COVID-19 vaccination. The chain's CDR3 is CASSPLGAGHGYTF. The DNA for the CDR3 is TGTGCCAGTAGTCCTCTCGGGGCAGGGCATGGCTACACCTTC.